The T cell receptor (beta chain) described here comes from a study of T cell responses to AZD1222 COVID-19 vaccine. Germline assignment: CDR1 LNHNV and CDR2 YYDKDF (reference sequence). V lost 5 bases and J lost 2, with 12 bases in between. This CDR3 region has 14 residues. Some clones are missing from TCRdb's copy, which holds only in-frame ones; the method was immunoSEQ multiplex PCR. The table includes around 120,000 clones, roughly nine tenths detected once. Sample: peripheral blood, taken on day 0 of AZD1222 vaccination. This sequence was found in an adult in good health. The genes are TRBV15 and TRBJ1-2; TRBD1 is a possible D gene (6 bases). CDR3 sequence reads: CATSRWGANYGYTF. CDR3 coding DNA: TGTGCCACCAGCCGATGGGGGGCCAACTATGGCTACACCTTC.